The entry that follows covers one TCR beta chain sequence. The ends were cut back, 4 bases at V and 3 bases at J, with 15 bases in the middle. This CDR3 comprises 15 residues. CDR1 LNHNV and CDR2 YYDKDF come from the germline V gene (reference sequence). This record comes from a study of control samples from healthy donors and cancer patients. Sequencing was performed with immunoSEQ multiplex PCR; in TCRdb, only in-frame clones are kept and a portion is missing. This sample has tens of thousands of clones, with roughly 89% found just once. The TCR originated in a woman aged 60 to 75 with head and neck cancer. The sequenced sample was PBMCs. The gene calls are TRBV15 and TRBJ1-2; D is uncertain. CDR3 sequence (DNA): TGTGCCACCAGCAAATCCCCCGGGGTAGACTATGGCTACACCTTC. It codes for CATSKSPGVDYGYTF.